Below, one T cell receptor beta chain is given with its context. Its matching antigen is unknown. Over chemoradiotherapy, repertoires were sampled more than once. The sample belongs to a study of chemoradiotherapy in HPV16-positive cancers. The method was immunoSEQ multiplex PCR; TCRdb's version includes in-frame clones alone and lacks a portion of them. Of some 6,000 clones in the sample, roughly 80% were seen once. Findings of the study overall: HPV-specific T cells were functionally defined from only a couple of HPV16-positive patients. During treatment, candidate HPV-specific clones and E7-related motifs expanded in tumor. For HPV16-positive patients, expanding HPV-responsive T cells associated with longer recurrence-free survival.

V lost 5 bases, J lost 10 bases, and 14 bases lay in between. CDR1 is LNHDA, CDR2 SQIVND, per germline (reference sequence). The CDR3 sequence is 12 residues long. The TCR comes from a human donor with HPV-associated anogenital cancer. The chain links TRBV19 to TRBJ1-1, with D tentatively TRBD1 (5 bases). The sequencing here drew on tumor tissue, taken from a patient who underwent chemoradiotherapy. As DNA, the CDR3 is TGTGCCAGTAGTGGCCCGGGGCGGGTAGCTTTCTTT. It encodes CASSGPGRVAFF.